The text below deals with one TCR beta chain. Reverse transcription of about 0.5 to 1 ug RNA was carried out with random hexamers. Across 54 Vbeta and 13 Jbeta, TCR beta CDR3 was amplified with immunoSEQ multiplex PCR. TCRdb analysed the immunoSEQ multiplex PCR reads with MiXCR anew, one entry per CDR3 protein. The sample gives around 130,000 distinct CDR3 sequences, around 94% of which show up once; about 0.12% is in the top ten. This sample was included in a study of CD8 T cells in Susac syndrome. The V end was cut by 6 bases, the J end by 1 base, with 17 bases between. Germline V lookup: CDR1 MNHNS, CDR2 SASEGT. The CDR3 sequence is 16 residues long. FACS enriched CD8+ TEMRA cells, while bulk CD8+ and CD4+ were negatively isolated.

Input material: CD4+ T cells from PBMCs. The rearrangement links TRBV6-1 to TRBJ2-3; D is ambiguous. The clonotype comes from a human donor with multiple sclerosis. The CDR3 region is CASSPASGLGTDTQYF. CDR3 bases: TGTGCCAGCAGCCCTGCCTCCGGCCTAGGCACAGATACGCAGTATTTT.